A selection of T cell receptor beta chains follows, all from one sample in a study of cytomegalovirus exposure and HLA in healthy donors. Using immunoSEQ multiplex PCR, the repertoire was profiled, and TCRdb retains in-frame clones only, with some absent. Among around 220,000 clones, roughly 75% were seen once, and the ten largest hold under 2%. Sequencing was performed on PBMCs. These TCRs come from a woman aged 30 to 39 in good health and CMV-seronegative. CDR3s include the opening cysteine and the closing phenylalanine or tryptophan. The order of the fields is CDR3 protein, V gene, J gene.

CASSVTGTGNYGYTF	TRBV2	TRBJ1-2
CASSSRQATYTNYGYTF	TRBV7-2	TRBJ1-2
CASSLVRQDEQYF	TRBV7-9	TRBJ2-7
CASSLDRGPGNTIYF	TRBV6-5	TRBJ1-3
CASSENRVGYGYTF	TRBV2	TRBJ1-2
CASSLGAGGGNEKLFF	TRBV5-1	TRBJ1-4
CAISERRSDLTGELFF	TRBV10-3	TRBJ2-2
CASSQVGGNTEAFF	TRBV5-1	TRBJ1-1
CASSPDRGLSYEQYF	TRBV7-9	TRBJ2-7
CASSRLGGAWDEQYF	TRBV14	TRBJ2-7
CASSPGTSGGSEQFF	TRBV7-9	TRBJ2-1
CSSSSAGGELFF	TRBV7-3	TRBJ2-2
CASSFGNLDTQYF	TRBV7-9	TRBJ2-3
CAWSPQGFIGNTIYF	TRBV30	TRBJ1-3
CASSIGGTGSHGYTF	TRBV19	TRBJ1-2
CASSWMGAGTEAFF	TRBV5-6	TRBJ1-1
CASSLSGQGGEEQFF	TRBV5-1	TRBJ2-1
CASRHPGLAGAETQYF	TRBV2	TRBJ2-5
CASSFGGQPQHF	TRBV7-9	TRBJ1-5
CASSLEVGTTISYNEQFF	TRBV5-1	TRBJ2-1
CASSPGGLTGVGYEQFF	TRBV4-1	TRBJ2-1
CASSLGQGAGNEQFF	TRBV5-1	TRBJ2-1
CASSYSIGSYYGYTF	TRBV6-5	TRBJ1-2
CATRDAGGVPNYGYTF	TRBV15	TRBJ1-2
CASSWGDREVHGYTF	TRBV5-1	TRBJ1-2
CASSQFPGRQMNEKLFF	TRBV14	TRBJ1-4
CASSVAAGGNSEQFF	TRBV9	TRBJ2-1
CSFRGGDTQYF	TRBV29-1	TRBJ2-3
CASSEEIAGGHTQYF	TRBV2	TRBJ2-3
CASSLGAVSVGYTF	TRBV5-4	TRBJ1-2
CASRTQGVAGVEQFF	TRBV5-4	TRBJ2-1
CAWSRDRAYNEQFF	TRBV30	TRBJ2-1
CASSLRGTNEKLFF	TRBV5-6	TRBJ1-4
CAWTQGNYGYTF	TRBV30	TRBJ1-2
CASSSDGATGYGYTF	TRBV5-1	TRBJ1-2
CASSLETSGETQYF	TRBV5-1	TRBJ2-5
CASSQDRVNTEAFF	TRBV7-8	TRBJ1-1
CAWSVDLRGNTEAFF	TRBV30	TRBJ1-1
CASRPAGDQPQHF	TRBV6-6	TRBJ1-5
CASSYGQGNTEAFF	TRBV6-5	TRBJ1-1
CASSKGLAGGFDEQFF	TRBV7-9	TRBJ2-1
CGSSLQHRFLAKNIQYF	TRBV5-6	TRBJ2-4
CASFLAGERRQFF	TRBV2	TRBJ2-1
CASGLWTSSTGELFF	TRBV7-6	TRBJ2-2
CASSSDNNYGYTF	TRBV5-5	TRBJ1-2
CASSRDRGYNNYGYTF	TRBV7-9	TRBJ1-2
CASSVGGSYTF	TRBV9	TRBJ1-2